This T cell receptor beta chain was profiled in a study of blood T cell repertoires in COVID-19 (dated by TCRdb to 2020 to 2021). Study-level background: Collaborator samples came from the United States, Italy and Spain and covered acute and convalescent phases of COVID-19. The prospective study material was composed of cDNA or gDNA derived from T cells, B-cell-depleted T cells, or PBMCs. Deeply sampled blood TCRbeta repertoires from subjects exposed to, actively infected with, or recovered from COVID-19 were included in the dataset. The repertoires were released in a freely available public database intended as a resource for research on the immune response to SARS-CoV-2. Samples came from the ongoing ImmuneRACE study (first 160 participants) plus 1,254 subjects from 6 global collaborators. Sample metadata almost always included a de-identified subject ID, COVID-19 status, age in years and sex. Where HLA class I and class II types were available, the types were taken from metadata supplied by the sample provider, not from assay-based typing.

Based on the germline V gene, the CDR1 and CDR2 sequences are MNHNS and SASEGT. Deletion took 0 bases off V and 8 bases off J, with a span of 13 bases between the germline ends. Counted from cysteine to phenylalanine, this CDR3 has 15 amino acids. CDR3 DNA is the only sequence kept; it has 45 bases, read in frame from the first base. Samples from volunteer blood donors who had recovered from COVID-19 were contributed by a second Seattle source. The collaborating institutions used their own protocols to collect whole blood in K2EDTA tubes. For TCRbeta analysis, collaborators shipped samples as frozen whole blood, isolated PBMCs, or DNA extracted from either of those sample types. Broader findings and caveats from the paper: The amount of clinical and demographic metadata varied by source and participant and was provided uncurated.

As concerns this clone: No antigen is known for it. Nothing much larger sits one base from this clone, and base qualities are not available.

TCRbeta CDR3 regions were amplified from genomic DNA using the immunoSEQ Assay, a bias-controlled multiplex PCR. In the original analysis: The number of nucleated cells in each sample was estimated by amplification of reference gene primers within the assay. To quantify the absolute abundance of each unique TCRbeta CDR3 rearrangement, sequence reads were collapsed and filtered. For each sample, productive Simpson clonality was calculated as the square root of Simpson's diversity index over productive rearrangements. TCRdb mirrors the immuneACCESS table, restricted to in-frame sequences. Some clones are absent from its copies; in checked studies, under half trace to an unresolved V gene, and the reason for the others is unknown. For V, J and clone size, that table is used; D and trimming come from the DNA. The table for this sample lists hundreds of thousands of clones; 85% to 90% of them were counted only once. The ten largest clones take up around 1.5% of the sample.

The receptor was derived from a woman in her thirties or forties who had recovered from COVID-19. The specimen sequenced was peripheral blood. This sequence uses TRBV6-1 and TRBJ1-4, with TRBD1 as a weak D call on 5 bases. The DNA sequence is given as TGTGCCAGCAGTGAAGCAGGCAGGGCATGGGAAAAACTGTTTTTT. Its product reads: CASSEAGRAWEKLFF.